This T cell receptor (beta chain) emerged from a study of response to subunit inactivated influenza vaccine. TCRdb recomputed calls from the RT-PCR reads with MiXCR, one row per CDR3 protein. Among approximately 730,000 distinct CDR3 sequences, more than 11% were seen once, and the ten largest hold 6% to 8%. This receptor was identified in a man over 45 who received an inactivated influenza vaccine. The sample in question was PBMCs from blood, obtained 14 to 15 days before vaccination.

CDR3 sequence reads: CASSTSTGRSIQYF. Written as DNA, the CDR3 is TGCGCCAGCAGCACGTCGACAGGAAGGAGCATTCAGTACTTC. V is TRBV5-1 and J is TRBJ2-4; D might be TRBD1 (6 bases). The CDR3 spans 14 residues. Germline V gives CDR1 SGHRS, CDR2 YFSETQ. Trimming left V 4 bases short and J 9 bases short, with 17 bases between.